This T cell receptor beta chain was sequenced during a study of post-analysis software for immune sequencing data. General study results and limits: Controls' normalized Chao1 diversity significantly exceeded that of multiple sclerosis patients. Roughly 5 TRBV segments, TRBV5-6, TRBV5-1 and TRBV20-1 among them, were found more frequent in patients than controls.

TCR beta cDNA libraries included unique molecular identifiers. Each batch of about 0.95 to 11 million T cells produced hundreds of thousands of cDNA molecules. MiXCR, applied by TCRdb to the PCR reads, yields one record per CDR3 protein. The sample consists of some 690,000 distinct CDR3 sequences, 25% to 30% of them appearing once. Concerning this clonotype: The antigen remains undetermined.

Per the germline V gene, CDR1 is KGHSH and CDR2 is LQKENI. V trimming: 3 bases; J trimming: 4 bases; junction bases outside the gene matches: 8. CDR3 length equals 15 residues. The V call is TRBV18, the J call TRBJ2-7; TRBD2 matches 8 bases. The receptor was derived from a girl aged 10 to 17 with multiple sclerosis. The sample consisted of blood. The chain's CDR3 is CASSPGSGKGYEQYF. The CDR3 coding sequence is TGTGCCAGCTCACCGGGTAGCGGGAAAGGGTACGAGCAGTACTTC.